The 31 T cell receptor beta chains given below trace back to one sample, sequenced in a study of vaccination and CD4 T cells after COVID-19. These receptors' antigens are unknown. Regarding treatment: roughly 10-day PBMC culture with coronavirus spike peptide pools or control peptides (ViraFEST assay). Sequencing of cultured CD4+ T cell DNA used the Oncomine TCR Beta short-read assay. Using its own MiXCR run on the PCR reads, TCRdb lists one record per CDR3 protein. The sample carries 20,000 or so distinct CDR3 sequences, 48% recorded once. Sequencing was carried out using CD4+ T cells from blood, cultured in vitro. The receptors shown here come from a human donor who had recovered from COVID-19.

J is TRBJ2-3 and V is TRBV24-1; a possible D gene is TRBD2 (5 bases). Germline assignment: CDR1 KGHDR and CDR2 SFDVKD. V dropped 7 bases and J dropped 7 bases, with 26 bases sitting between them. The CDR3 runs to 17 residues. The CDR3 sequence: CATRSLSREGVRYTQYF. CDR3 coding DNA: TGTGCCACCAGGTCCCTAAGTCGAGAGGGAGTAAGATATACGCAGTATTTT.

The chain recombines TRBV6-1 with TRBJ2-3; D uncertain. With 0 bases removed from V and 2 bases from J, the gap between germline ends came to 6 bases. CDR3 length: 14 amino acids. Germline V CDR1 and CDR2: MNHNS, SASEGT. Written as DNA, the CDR3 is TGTGCCAGCAGTGAAGCTACAGTCACAGATACGCAGTATTTT. It is translated as CASSEATVTDTQYF.

The V call is TRBV19, the J call TRBJ2-3; 8 bases are a match to TRBD2. Germline trimming cut 5 bases from V and 4 bases from J; bases unmatched to any gene: 5. The CDR3 sequence is 14 residues long. The germline V gene encodes CDR1 LNHDA and CDR2 SQIVND (reference sequence). The CDR3 reads CASSVTSASDTQYF. The CDR3 bases are TGTGCCAGTAGTGTGACTAGCGCCTCAGATACGCAGTATTTT.

V and J are TRBV10-3 and TRBJ2-7; 10 bases agree with TRBD2. Germline trimming cut 1 base from V and 5 bases from J; bases unmatched to any gene: 8. Per germline, CDR1 ENHRY and CDR2 SYGVKD. The CDR3 sequence is 16 residues long. The CDR3 sequence: CAISEWSSGSGNEQYF. CDR3 nucleotides: TGTGCCATCAGTGAGTGGTCTAGCGGGAGTGGAAACGAGCAGTACTTC.

Turning to this clonotype: One end of the junction fails to match germline, which may point to a read error. The chain couples TRBV20-1 to TRBJ1-2; TRBD1 is a possible D gene (6 bases). CDR1 and CDR2 from the germline V gene are DFQATT and SNEGSKA (reference sequence). The CDR3 totals 11 residues. The CDR3 coding sequence is TGTTCGGGCAGGGGAAACTATGGCTACACCTTC. Its protein product is CSGRGNYGYTF.

The V and J genes are TRBV28 and TRBJ2-5; 7 bases line up with TRBD1. The V and J ends lost 5 bases and 5 bases, in that order; junction bases with no gene match: 8. The CDR3 extends over 14 amino acids. CDR1 and CDR2 from the germline V gene are MDHEN and SYDVKM. For the CDR3, the DNA is TGTGCCAGCAGTGCCGGACAGGCACTGGAGACCCAGTACTTC. Amino acid sequence: CASSAGQALETQYF.

This chain links TRBV6-5 with TRBJ2-7; TRBD1 might be the D (5 bases). This CDR3 is 14 amino acids long. Germline lookup yields CDR1 MNHEY and CDR2 SVGAGI. V dropped 0 bases and J dropped 2 bases, with 8 bases sitting between them. In DNA, the CDR3 is TGTGCCAGCAGTTACTCGACAGCCACCTACGAGCAGTACTTC. Translation gives CASSYSTATYEQYF.

This clonotype was counted between two and nine times. The V call is TRBV7-2, the J call TRBJ2-7, with 7 bases fitting TRBD1. Germline loops: CDR1 SGHTA, CDR2 FQGNSA. There are 14 residues in the CDR3. V lost 5 bases, J lost 13 bases, and 17 bases stayed unmatched. The CDR3 loop is CASSHRDSRAGVYF. In DNA form, the CDR3 reads TGTGCCAGCAGCCACCGGGACAGCCGCGCTGGGGTATACTTC.

Relative to its sample, this clonotype is large (0.1 to 1%). This chain links TRBV30 with TRBJ1-1; 11 positions agree with TRBD1. The V and J ends lost 4 bases and 11 bases, in that order; junction bases with no gene match: 12. Per germline, CDR1 GTSNPN and CDR2 SVGIG (reference sequence). The CDR3 is 14 residues long. CDR3 in amino acids: CAWIRDGQGAQAFF. CDR3 nucleotides: TGTGCCTGGATAAGGGACGGACAGGGGGCGCAGGCTTTCTTT.

This clonotype has just a few counts. The chain uses TRBV20-1 and TRBJ1-4; TRBD1 is a possible D gene (5 bases). Trimming pared 3 bases from V and 7 bases from J, leaving 18 bases between. Germline assignment: CDR1 DFQATT and CDR2 SNEGSKA (reference sequence). This CDR3 spans 15 amino acids. This chain's CDR3 is CSARVHGRVGEKLFF. In DNA, the CDR3 is TGCAGTGCTAGGGTCCACGGCAGGGTTGGTGAAAAACTGTTTTTT.

The chain combines TRBV18 with TRBJ1-2; 7 positions agree with TRBD1. The V gene end was trimmed by 6 bases and the J gene end by 8 bases; junction bases not matched to a gene: 6. The length of the CDR3 is 12 residues. The germline V gene encodes CDR1 KGHSH and CDR2 LQKENI. This CDR3 reads CASSPPGGGYTF. For the CDR3, the DNA is TGTGCCAGCTCTCCCCCAGGGGGAGGCTACACCTTC.

This chain links TRBV7-2 with TRBJ2-1; D unresolved. V was cut by 1 base and J by 4 bases, with 11 bases left in between. The germline CDR1 and CDR2 sequences are SGHTA and FQGNSA. The CDR3 has 15 residues. The CDR3: CASSLDSGGYNEQFF. The CDR3 DNA is TGTGCCAGCAGCTTAGACTCGGGCGGTTACAATGAGCAGTTCTTC.

This clonotype is classed as medium-sized. The genes are TRBV6-1 and TRBJ1-1; D possibly corresponds to TRBD1 (6 bases). The CDR3 covers 18 residues. The germline V and J ends were trimmed by 6 bases and 0 bases, with 23 bases remaining between them. The germline V gene encodes CDR1 MNHNS and CDR2 SASEGT. CDR3 region: CASRAEQGQIFMNTEAFF. Here the CDR3 DNA reads TGTGCCAGCAGGGCGGAACAGGGTCAAATCTTCATGAACACTGAAGCTTTCTTT.

J is TRBJ2-3 and V is TRBV5-4; TRBD1 is a possible D gene (5 bases). The CDR3 spans 16 residues. Looked up from germline, CDR1 is SGHNT and CDR2 is YYREEE (reference sequence). The V end lost 4 bases, the J end lost 2 bases, and 17 bases lay between the germline ends. CDR3 coding DNA: TGTGCCAGCAGCAACCCAAACAGGCGGCCCACAGATACGCAGTATTTT. The encoded protein is CASSNPNRRPTDTQYF.

This clonotype showed up just a few times. The chain couples TRBV6-1 to TRBJ2-7, with 7 bases fitting TRBD1. There are 14 residues in the CDR3. The germline gives CDR1 MNHNS, CDR2 SASEGT. After removal of 6 bases from V and 0 bases from J, the junction contained 5 bases not matched to a gene. The CDR3 DNA is TGTGCCAGCAGCCTGGGACAGAGCTCCTACGAGCAGTACTTC. Translating gives CASSLGQSSYEQYF.

In its sample, this clonotype was seen once. The genes are TRBV5-1 and TRBJ2-5, with D maybe TRBD1 (6 bases). Germline V gene lookup returns CDR1 SGHRS and CDR2 YFSETQ. The CDR3 length is 14 residues. With 0 bases removed from V and 3 bases from J, the gap between germline ends came to 9 bases. For the CDR3, the DNA is TGCGCCAGCAGCTTGGGAGGGGGAGAAGAGACCCAGTACTTC. Its translation: CASSLGGGEETQYF. Complete variable domain (other parts from reference TRBV5-1 and TRBJ2-5): KAGVTQTPRYLIKTRGQQVTLSCSPISGHRSVSWYQQTPGQGLQFLFEYFSETQRNKGNFPGRFSGRQFSNSRSEMNVSTLELGDSALYLCASSLGGGEETQYFGPGTRLLVL.

This clonotype has more than one count but fewer than ten. This chain uses TRBV30 with TRBJ1-1; the D gene is possibly TRBD1 (5 bases). This CDR3 has 14 residues. V gave up 0 bases and J gave up 4 bases, with 12 bases separating them. Germline CDR1 is GTSNPN and CDR2 is SVGIG (reference sequence). DNA of the CDR3: TGTGCCTGGAGTGTACAACCAGGGCTCACTGAAGCTTTCTTT. Its translation: CAWSVQPGLTEAFF.

This chain connects TRBV10-3 to TRBJ2-3; D assignment may be TRBD1 or TRBD2 (6 bases each). V lost 2 bases and J 0 bases, leaving 9 bases between the germline ends. The CDR3 covers 15 residues. Germline loops: CDR1 ENHRY, CDR2 SYGVKD. The CDR3 bases are TGTGCCATCAGTGAGAGGGGGGCCAGCACAGATACGCAGTATTTT. Translating it yields CAISERGASTDTQYF.

The CDR3 protein is CASSFSQGARGYTF. The CDR3 nucleotides read TGTGCCAGCAGTTTTAGTCAGGGGGCAAGGGGCTACACCTTC. The chain joins TRBV27 to TRBJ1-2; 8 bases fit TRBD1. V lost 3 bases, J lost 8 bases, and 8 bases stayed unmatched. The CDR3 extends over 14 amino acids. Germline V gene data show CDR1 as MNHEY and CDR2 as SMNVEV (reference sequence).

This sequence joins TRBV5-1 and TRBJ1-6; no definite D call. The V end was cut by 0 bases, the J end by 2 bases, with 9 bases between. The CDR3 consists of 16 residues. Per the germline V gene, CDR1 is SGHRS and CDR2 is YFSETQ. Written as DNA, the CDR3 is TGCGCCAGCAGCTTGGACCCAGCGACCTATAATTCACCCCTCCACTTT. Translating it yields CASSLDPATYNSPLHF.

The rearrangement uses TRBV12-3 or TRBV12-4 and TRBJ2-2; a weak D match, TRBD2 (5 bases). CDR3 size: 13 residues. Trimming stripped 7 bases from V and 8 bases from J, with 14 bases between. The CDR3 protein is CASTLGLGGELFF. CDR3 in DNA: TGTGCCAGCACACTAGGACTCGGGGGGGAGCTGTTTTTT.

J is TRBJ2-7 and V is TRBV24-1; TRBD2 matches at 8 bases. Germline V gives CDR1 KGHDR, CDR2 SFDVKD. The CDR3 length is 15 residues. With V trimmed by 2 bases and J by 4 bases, 6 bases remained unmatched. The CDR3 DNA reads TGTGCCACCAGTGATTCGGCGGGAGGAGAATACGAGCAGTACTTC. This encodes CATSDSAGGEYEQYF.

In its sample, this clonotype was seen a few times. The V call is TRBV11-2, the J call TRBJ2-7; either TRBD1 or TRBD2 may fit D (5 bases each). With 5 bases removed from V and 0 bases from J, the gap between germline ends came to 8 bases. CDR1 SGHAT and CDR2 FQNNGV come from the germline V gene. The CDR3 sequence is 13 residues long. The CDR3 nucleotides are TGTGCCAGCAGCCGGGGCAGCTCCTACGAGCAGTACTTC. This translates into CASSRGSSYEQYF.

This clonotype was observed a single time. The CDR3: CASGRADNSPLHF. In DNA, the CDR3 is TGTGCCAGCGGCAGGGCAGACAATTCACCCCTCCACTTT. The rearrangement uses TRBV28 and TRBJ1-6, with D perhaps matching TRBD1 (5 bases). CDR3 size: 13 residues. The germline V gene encodes CDR1 MDHEN and CDR2 SYDVKM. The V and J ends lost 8 bases and 7 bases respectively, with 12 bases between them.

This clonotype was seen a few times. The rearrangement joins TRBV10-3 to TRBJ2-1; 8 nucleotides match TRBD2. This CDR3 is 16 amino acids long. V dropped 4 bases and J dropped 6; count of bases not matched to a gene: 11. Germline lookup yields CDR1 ENHRY and CDR2 SYGVKD. The CDR3 here is CAISATVAGYLNEQFF. The CDR3 DNA reads TGTGCCATCAGTGCCACTGTAGCGGGGTACCTCAATGAGCAGTTCTTC.

Only a few counts were recorded for this clonotype. The genes are TRBV24-1 and TRBJ2-3; 7 bases are shared with TRBD2. Germline lookup yields CDR1 KGHDR and CDR2 SFDVKD. There are 15 residues in the CDR3. The ends lost 7 bases at V and 5 bases at J; junction bases unmatched: 11. The CDR3 sequence is CATSISGNEEDTQYF. DNA of the CDR3: TGTGCCACCAGCATAAGCGGGAATGAAGAAGATACGCAGTATTTT.

This clonotype was picked up a small number of times. This chain connects TRBV20-1 to TRBJ2-3; TRBD1 agrees at 7 bases. J was trimmed by 6 bases and V by 5 bases; bases with no gene match: 14. CDR1 is DFQATT and CDR2 is SNEGSKA in the germline V gene (reference sequence). CDR3 length equals 15 residues. CDR3 bases: TGCAGTGCTGACCCCGGTGAGGGGGCGAGGGATACGCAGTATTTT. Translating gives CSADPGEGARDTQYF.

This clonotype was counted a few times. The V and J genes are TRBV30 and TRBJ1-5; no clear D. V lost 2 bases and J lost 0, with 5 bases in between. In germline, CDR1 is GTSNPN, CDR2 SVGIG (reference sequence). This CDR3 region has 13 residues. The CDR3 sequence: CAWSPDSNQPQHF. The CDR3 coding sequence is TGTGCCTGGAGTCCCGATAGCAATCAGCCCCAGCATTTT.

V and J are TRBV29-1 and TRBJ2-5; perhaps TRBD1 as D (6 bases). The CDR3 covers 12 residues. The V end lost 2 bases, the J end lost 4 bases, and 8 bases lay between the germline ends. In germline, CDR1 is SQVTM, CDR2 ANQGSEA. CDR3 in DNA: TGCAGCGTTGAAACACAGGGAGAGACCCAGTACTTC. This sequence encodes CSVETQGETQYF.

This clonotype was observed a handful of times. J is TRBJ2-3 and V is TRBV6-1, with D perhaps being TRBD1 or TRBD2 (5 bases each). Germline V gene sequence: CDR1 MNHNS, CDR2 SASEGT. V lost 7 bases and J 4 bases, leaving 21 bases between the germline ends. The CDR3 has 16 amino acids. CDR3 coding DNA: TGTGCCAGCACCCAAAGGGGAGCCTGGGGCGCAGATACGCAGTATTTT. Translation gives CASTQRGAWGADTQYF.

This clonotype was seen more than once but under ten times. This chain uses TRBV6-5 with TRBJ1-5, with D possibly TRBD1 on 5 matching bases. This CDR3 has 15 residues. Germline CDR1 reads MNHEY; CDR2 reads SVGAGI. The germline V and J ends were trimmed by 0 bases and 6 bases, with 12 bases remaining between them. CDR3 sequence (DNA): TGTGCCAGCAGTTACTCGAAAGGGGTAGGTCAGCCCCAGCATTTT. Protein product: CASSYSKGVGQPQHF.